Listed here are 7 T cell receptor beta chains from one sample, sequenced in a study of blood T cell repertoires in COVID-19. Clones were sequenced by immunoSEQ multiplex PCR, and TCRdb holds only the in-frame ones, with some missing. Of about 210,000 clones in the sample, approximately 91% were seen once. The sequenced material came from peripheral blood. Receptor source: a young man with active or convalescent COVID-19.

This clone was recorded a few times. The J gene is TRBJ1-1, the V gene TRBV4-3, with D possibly being TRBD1 (5 bases). The germline V and J ends were trimmed by 1 base and 3 bases, with 15 bases remaining between them. The germline V gene has CDR1 LGHNA and CDR2 YSLEER. The CDR3 covers 16 residues. DNA for the CDR3: TGCGCCAGCAGCCAAGCTCCAGGGCAGGGTGACACTGAAGCTTTCTTT. The encoded protein is CASSQAPGQGDTEAFF.

This clone appeared a single time. This chain uses TRBV9 with TRBJ2-3, with 10 bases that match TRBD2. V shed 4 bases, J shed 7 bases, and the junction held 12 bases outside the gene matches. This CDR3 region has 16 residues. Germline lookup yields CDR1 SGDLS and CDR2 YYNGEE. In DNA, the CDR3 is TGTGCCAGCAGCAACGATAGCGGGGGGCGTGAAAATACGCAGTATTTT. Its protein product is CASSNDSGGRENTQYF. Complete variable domain (other parts from reference TRBV9 and TRBJ2-3): DSGVTQTPKHLITATGQRVTLRCSPRSGDLSVYWYQQSLDQGLQFLIQYYNGEERAKGNILERFSAQQFPDLHSELNLSSLELGDSALYFCASSNDSGGRENTQYFGPGTRLTVL.

The rearrangement links TRBV11-1 to TRBJ1-2; no clear D. Deletions cut 2 bases from V and 3 bases from J, with 7 bases between. The CDR3 extends over 13 amino acids. Germline loops: CDR1 SGHAT, CDR2 FQDESV (reference sequence). In DNA, the CDR3 is TGTGCCAGCAGCTTAAATCGCGACTATGGCTACACCTTC. Translating gives CASSLNRDYGYTF.

The chain carries TRBV6-5 and TRBJ1-5, with D perhaps TRBD1 (5 bases). This CDR3 has 14 residues. Trimming took 7 bases from V and 2 from J, leaving 12 bases between them. CDR1 is MNHEY and CDR2 is SVGAGI in the germline V gene. The CDR3 region is CASNKGEGNQPQHF. The CDR3 nucleotides are TGTGCCAGCAATAAAGGGGAGGGCAATCAGCCCCAGCATTTT.

This clone was found many times. The genes are TRBV27 and TRBJ2-2, with 9 nucleotides matching TRBD1. Germline CDR1 reads MNHEY; CDR2 reads SMNVEV (reference sequence). J lost 2 bases, V lost 0 bases, and 7 bases had no gene match. The CDR3 runs to 18 residues. The CDR3 spells CASSLSPGTGPNTGELFF. CDR3 sequence (DNA): TGTGCCAGCAGTTTATCCCCTGGGACAGGGCCCAACACCGGGGAGCTGTTTTTT.

Turning to this clone: This specimen includes other DNA sequences encoding the same CDR3. The chain carries TRBV5-1 and TRBJ1-2, with a possible D match to TRBD1 (6 bases). The CDR3 runs 14 residues. V lost 2 bases to trimming and J lost 1 base, with 9 bases between them. Germline CDR1 is SGHRS and CDR2 is YFSETQ. The CDR3 DNA follows: TGCGCCAGCAGCTTACAGGGAAGTAACTATGGCTACACCTTC. It specifies CASSLQGSNYGYTF.

The chain has TRBV24-1 and TRBJ2-2; TRBD1 matches at 8 bases. The length of the CDR3 is 15 residues. J lost 6 bases, V lost 4 bases, and 6 bases had no gene match. Germline V gives CDR1 KGHDR, CDR2 SFDVKD. DNA of the CDR3: TGTGCCACCAGTGACTCCGGACAGGGATCCGGGGAGCTGTTTTTT. It codes for CATSDSGQGSGELFF.